What follows are 26 T cell receptor beta chains derived from one specimen sequenced in a study of T cell repertoires in cytomegalovirus infection. TCRdb recomputed calls from the reads with MiXCR, one row per CDR3 protein. Here the sample spans about 180,000 distinct CDR3 sequences, approximately 21% being singletons. These receptors have no known antigen. The material was CD8+ T cells from cultured PBMCs, obtained from culture after CMV antigen stimulation. The receptor set was obtained from a human donor in good health (CMV status not recorded). Some clones in this sample may be carry-over from other donors' samples.

V usage is TRBV7-9 and J usage is TRBJ2-5; D gene unclear. CDR3 length: 13 residues. Germline V gene data show CDR1 as SEHNR and CDR2 as FQNEAQ (reference sequence). Trimming pared 0 bases from V and 0 bases from J, leaving 2 bases between. The CDR3 region has the DNA TGTGCCAGCAGCTTAGCCTACCAAGAGACCCAGTACTTC. It is translated as CASSLAYQETQYF. Full variable domain (outside the CDR3, taken from reference TRBV7-9 and TRBJ2-5): DTGVSQNPRHKITKRGQNVTFRCDPISEHNRLYWYRQTLGQGPEFLTYFQNEAQLEKSRLLSDRFSAERPKGSFSTLEIQRTEQGDSAMYLCASSLAYQETQYFGPGTRLLVL.

This clonotype was detected a few times. The chain joins TRBV7-6 to TRBJ1-1, with 8 positions matching TRBD1. J was trimmed by 4 bases and V by 5 bases; bases with no gene match: 12. CDR3 length equals 16 residues. Per germline, CDR1 SGHVS and CDR2 FNYEAQ. In DNA, the CDR3 is TGTGCCAGCAGCGGTCACCAAACTACAGGGGGCACTGAAGCTTTCTTT. Translating it yields CASSGHQTTGGTEAFF.

This clonotype was counted between two and nine times. The chain recombines TRBV12-3 or TRBV12-4 with TRBJ2-4, with 9 bases matching TRBD1. The CDR3 has 13 amino acids. The junction had 2 bases not matched to a gene; V was cut back by 3 bases and J by 8 bases. In nucleotides, the CDR3 is TGTGCCAGCAGTTTTCGACAGGGGGACATTCAGTACTTC. This translates into CASSFRQGDIQYF.

This clonotype was recorded a few times. The rearrangement links TRBV7-6 to TRBJ2-3; 7 bases match TRBD1. The V gene's germline CDR1 is SGHVS and CDR2 FNYEAQ. The CDR3 runs 16 residues. J gave up 1 base and V 5 bases, and 9 bases lay outside the gene matches. The CDR3 is CASSPPGGTRTDTQYF. CDR3 nucleotides: TGTGCCAGCAGCCCACCAGGGGGTACACGCACAGATACGCAGTATTTT.

The chain is built from TRBV27 and TRBJ2-3, with 8 bases identical to TRBD1. The CDR3 consists of 15 residues. Germline CDR1 and CDR2: MNHEY and SMNVEV (reference sequence). V trimming: 5 bases; J trimming: 1 base; junction bases outside the gene matches: 5. The CDR3 spells CASSQGQGGTDTQYF. CDR3 nucleotide sequence: TGTGCCAGCAGTCAAGGACAGGGCGGCACAGATACGCAGTATTTT.

This clonotype was counted many times. CDR3 sequence (DNA): TGTGCCAGCAGTTGGGAAAGTAGCACAGATACGCAGTATTTT. Amino acid sequence: CASSWESSTDTQYF. V is TRBV6-5 and J is TRBJ2-3; D ambiguous. Germline V gene sequence: CDR1 MNHEY, CDR2 SVGAGI. V dropped 4 bases and J dropped 0 bases, with 8 bases sitting between them. CDR3 length: 14 amino acids.

This clonotype was counted between two and nine times. The chain recombines TRBV6-8 with TRBJ2-1; TRBD2 matches at 10 bases. The germline gives CDR1 MNHGY, CDR2 SAAAGT. This CDR3 has 15 residues. The V and J ends lost 8 bases and 7 bases, in that order; junction bases with no gene match: 11. As DNA, the CDR3 is TGTGCCAGCGTAAAACTGGCTAGCGGGGGTAATGAGCAGTTCTTC. This encodes CASVKLASGGNEQFF.

This clonotype turned up a few times. DNA of the CDR3: TGCGCCAGCAGCCAAGAATCCGGGCGTGAGGGTGGCTACACCTTC. Its protein is CASSQESGREGGYTF. The chain couples TRBV4-1 to TRBJ1-2, with D unclear. Germline CDR1 and CDR2: MGHRA and YSYEKL. V gave up 0 bases and J gave up 7 bases, with 15 bases separating them. CDR3 length: 15 residues.

This clonotype was counted only a few times. The chain uses TRBV7-9 and TRBJ1-1; D remains ambiguous. The CDR3 runs to 12 residues. Germline V lookup: CDR1 SEHNR, CDR2 FQNEAQ (reference sequence). The V and J ends lost 6 bases and 4 bases respectively, with 9 bases between them. The CDR3 is CASSEGATEAFF. The CDR3 DNA follows: TGTGCCAGCAGTGAGGGCGCCACTGAAGCTTTCTTT.

This clonotype was observed a handful of times. V is TRBV14 and J is TRBJ2-7, with D unclear. The CDR3 contains 12 residues. Germline assignment: CDR1 SGHDN and CDR2 FVKESK. The germline V and J ends were trimmed by 3 bases and 3 bases, with 6 bases remaining between them. As DNA, the CDR3 is TGTGCCAGCAGCCACACGAACTACGAGCAGTACTTC. This gives the protein CASSHTNYEQYF. Full variable domain (remainder filled in from reference TRBV14 and TRBJ2-7): EAGVTQFPSHSVIEKGQTVTLRCDPISGHDNLYWYRRVMGKEIKFLLHFVKESKQDESGMPNNRFLAERTGGTYSTLKVQPAELEDSGVYFCASSHTNYEQYFGPGTRLTVT.

This clonotype was counted only a few times. The chain combines TRBV27 with TRBJ2-5, with a possible D match to TRBD2 (6 bases). This CDR3 comprises 15 residues. V lost 7 bases, J lost 3 bases, and 18 bases lay in between. Germline CDR1 and CDR2: MNHEY and SMNVEV (reference sequence). CDR3 nucleotide sequence: TGTGCCAGCAACCTGGGAGGCAGACTGAAAGAGACCCAGTACTTC. This translates into CASNLGGRLKETQYF.

This clonotype was seen only a few times. The gene calls are TRBV11-2 and TRBJ1-5; tentatively, D is TRBD1 (6 bases). This CDR3 region has 14 residues. Trimming pared 1 base from V and 9 bases from J, leaving 13 bases between. Germline CDR1 reads SGHAT; CDR2 reads FQNNGV. This chain's CDR3 is CASSLGPGARPQHF. The CDR3 DNA reads TGTGCCAGCAGCTTAGGTCCGGGGGCGCGGCCCCAGCATTTT. Combining the CDR3 with reference TRBV11-2 and TRBJ1-5 gives the whole variable domain EAGVAQSPRYKIIEKRQSVAFWCNPISGHATLYWYQQILGQGPKLLIQFQNNGVVDDSQLPKDRFSAERLKGVDSTLKIQPAKLEDSAVYLCASSLGPGARPQHFGDGTRLSIL.

This sequence joins TRBV7-6 and TRBJ2-7; perhaps D is TRBD1 or TRBD2 (6 bases each). The CDR3 consists of 15 residues. Germline loops: CDR1 SGHVS, CDR2 FNYEAQ. V gave up 1 base and J gave up 4 bases, with 14 bases separating them. The CDR3 sequence: CASSLDPGASYEQYF. The CDR3, as DNA: TGTGCCAGCAGCTTAGATCCGGGGGCGAGTTACGAGCAGTACTTC.

The chain combines TRBV4-3 with TRBJ1-1; D unresolved. This CDR3 has 19 residues. The V gene lost 2 bases and the J gene lost 4 bases, with 26 bases spanning the gap. Germline V gives CDR1 LGHNA, CDR2 YSLEER. CDR3 amino acids: CASSQKPFPSAGVGTEAFF. CDR3 nucleotide sequence: TGCGCCAGCAGCCAAAAGCCTTTTCCGTCGGCGGGAGTTGGCACTGAAGCTTTCTTT.

The J gene is TRBJ2-1, the V gene TRBV12-3 or TRBV12-4; 8 bases map to TRBD1. Trimming took 5 bases from V and 1 from J; bases not matched to a gene: 4. CDR3 length: 15 residues. The CDR3 coding sequence is TGTGCCAGCAGTGCTCGGGACAGGTCCTACAATGAGCAGTTCTTC. It specifies CASSARDRSYNEQFF.

This clonotype was seen only a few times. V gene TRBV4-2 combines with J gene TRBJ2-1; TRBD2 agrees at 7 bases. Trimming cost V 4 bases and J 1 base; bases outside gene matches: 7. The CDR3 consists of 16 residues. CDR1 is LGHNA and CDR2 is YNFKEQ in the germline V gene. The CDR3 bases are TGTGCCAGCAGCCCCGGGGAGGGGCCTTCCTACAATGAGCAGTTCTTC. This translates into CASSPGEGPSYNEQFF.

V usage is TRBV28 and J usage is TRBJ1-3, with 9 bases lining up with TRBD1. The trim removed 2 bases at V and 2 bases at J, leaving 4 bases unmatched. Germline lookup yields CDR1 MDHEN and CDR2 SYDVKM. The CDR3 has 16 amino acids. This CDR3 reads CASSLTGGRPGNTIYF. The CDR3 DNA reads TGTGCCAGCAGTTTAACAGGGGGCCGACCTGGAAACACCATATATTTT.

A remark on this clonotype: This may arise from a read error, as a much more abundant clone is one base away. V and J are TRBV11-2 and TRBJ2-3; 8 bases are shared with TRBD2. The germline V gene has CDR1 SGHAT and CDR2 FQNNGV. This CDR3 is built from 16 residues. Trimming at V came to 3 bases and at J to 0 bases, leaving 5 bases not matched to a gene. This CDR3 is CASSFLAGSSTDTQYF. The CDR3 DNA follows: TGTGCCAGCAGCTTTTTAGCGGGGTCTAGCACAGATACGCAGTATTTT.

The chain combines TRBV6-2 or TRBV6-3 with TRBJ2-7; 7 nucleotides match TRBD1. The V gene's germline CDR1 is MNHEY and CDR2 SVGEGT. J lost 2 bases, V lost 5 bases, and 6 bases had no gene match. This CDR3 is built from 14 residues. CDR3 residues: CASSLTGLTYEQYF. The CDR3 DNA follows: TGTGCCAGCAGTCTGACAGGGCTCACCTACGAGCAGTACTTC.

The chain couples TRBV20-1 to TRBJ1-5; weak D call: TRBD1 (6 bases). V shed 0 bases and J shed 7 bases, with 25 bases lying between them. Germline CDR1 is DFQATT and CDR2 is SNEGSKA (reference sequence). This CDR3 is 18 amino acids long. DNA for the CDR3: TGCAGTGCTAGAGAGCCGGGGGCTCACGGGCCACTCGGGCAGCCCCAGCATTTT. As protein: CSAREPGAHGPLGQPQHF.

The chain links TRBV7-2 to TRBJ1-1; D gene unclear. In germline, CDR1 is SGHTA, CDR2 FQGNSA. V was cut by 1 base and J by 1 base, with 13 bases left in between. This CDR3 is 16 amino acids long. DNA for the CDR3: TGTGCCAGCAGCTTAGAGACCCTCCCGGGGAACACTGAAGCTTTCTTT. This encodes CASSLETLPGNTEAFF.

The chain is built from TRBV29-1 and TRBJ2-3; either TRBD1 or TRBD2 may fit D (5 bases each). This CDR3 is built from 10 residues. Looked up from germline, CDR1 is SQVTM and CDR2 is ANQGSEA. The V and J ends lost 7 bases and 6 bases respectively, with 8 bases between them. Here the CDR3 DNA reads TGCAGCGGTTGGGGGGATACGCAGTATTTT. The encoded protein is CSGWGDTQYF.

This clonotype was seen more than once but under ten times. The V call is TRBV5-1, the J call TRBJ2-2; D is unclear. Between the trimmed V and J ends, which lost 4 bases and 0 bases, there was a span of 10 bases. The CDR3 runs to 15 residues. Germline V lookup: CDR1 SGHRS, CDR2 YFSETQ. CDR3 loop: CASSPEGPNTGELFF. The DNA of the CDR3 is TGCGCCAGCAGCCCCGAAGGCCCGAACACCGGGGAGCTGTTTTTT.

The rearrangement joins TRBV12-3 or TRBV12-4 to TRBJ2-4, with a possible D match to TRBD2 (6 bases). Trimming left V 4 bases short and J 3 bases short, with 16 bases between. The CDR3 consists of 16 residues. The CDR3 nucleotides read TGTGCCAGCAGTTCGGCAAAGAGGAGGGGCAAAAACATTCAGTACTTC. Protein sequence: CASSSAKRRGKNIQYF.

This clonotype was detected a few times. The chain combines TRBV7-6 with TRBJ1-6; 8 bases match TRBD1. V was pared by 5 bases and J by 9 bases, with 15 bases of the junction left unmatched. CDR1 is SGHVS and CDR2 is FNYEAQ in the germline V gene. The CDR3 totals 17 residues. For the CDR3, the DNA is TGTGCCAGCAGCCCCAGAGGCCCGACAGGGGTTGGTTCACCCCTCCACTTT. Translating gives CASSPRGPTGVGSPLHF.

This chain links TRBV7-6 with TRBJ2-1, with 8 bases identical to TRBD2. Germline assignment: CDR1 SGHVS and CDR2 FNYEAQ. V was clipped by 5 bases and J by 0 bases; unmatched bases: 12. The CDR3 length is 18 residues. The CDR3 coding sequence is TGTGCCAGCAGCATATATTCCGGGACTAGGGTCTCCTACAATGAGCAGTTCTTC. Its translation is CASSIYSGTRVSYNEQFF. The whole variable domain, remainder taken from reference TRBV7-6 and TRBJ2-1, is GAGVSQSPRYKVTKRGQDVALRCDPISGHVSLYWYRQALGQGPEFLTYFNYEAQQDKSGLPNDRFSAERPEGSISTLTIQRTEQRDSAMYRCASSIYSGTRVSYNEQFFGPGTRLTVL.